Sequencing of this T cell receptor (beta chain) was carried out in a study of cytomegalovirus exposure and HLA in healthy donors. General observations from the study: The only immune exposure information that was available was CMV serostatus. 150 to 200 TCR beta chains were listed as cytomegalovirus-associated. In an earlier analysis, most TCR beta V segments were productive about 87% or about 30% of the time.

Germline CDR1 reads SGHNT; CDR2 reads YYREEE (reference sequence). This CDR3 has 15 residues. V was clipped by 3 bases and J by 4 bases; unmatched bases: 6. A multiplex PCR was run with 60 Vbeta primers and 13 Jbeta primers. Here immunoSEQ multiplex PCR was the method, and the copy in TCRdb shows in-frame clones only, minus some. This sample has roughly 240,000 clones; about 88% occur once, and the top ten carry 0.24%. About this clone itself: The antigen is not known.

This chain links TRBV5-4 with TRBJ1-4; 7 bases line up with TRBD1. This receptor was taken from a girl aged 2 to 9 in good health and CMV-seronegative. Sequences were obtained from PBMCs. This chain's CDR3 is CASSWWTGDNEKLFF. In nucleotides, the CDR3 is TGTGCCAGCAGCTGGTGGACAGGCGATAATGAAAAACTGTTTTTT.